This T cell receptor (beta chain) was recovered during a study of cytomegalovirus exposure and HLA in healthy donors. Study conclusions and caveats: Despite most TCR sequences being rare, some public TCRs occurred in many donors. Later analysis identified a missense DCLRE1C variant that was linked to TCR beta V- and J-gene trimming. The authors assumed roughly uniform sequencing depth across donors for presence/absence analyses. It was reportedly the case that the classifier diagnosed cytomegalovirus status with high specificity and sensitivity.

This clone has only a few counts. Its target is not known. The PCR was carried out with 60 Vbeta primers and 13 Jbeta primers. Produced via immunoSEQ multiplex PCR; TCRdb's table is partial and in-frame only. The repertoire holds 200,000 or so clones, with 84% as singletons. Germline-derived CDR1 and CDR2 are SEHNR and FQNEAQ (reference sequence). The CDR3 sequence is 11 residues long. The V gene lost 2 bases and the J gene lost 11 bases, with 9 bases spanning the gap. The chain recombines TRBV7-9 with TRBJ1-1, with D unclear. The origin of this receptor is a boy younger than 18 in good health and CMV-seronegative. The source material was PBMCs. CDR3 coding DNA: TGTGCCAGCAGCTTACTGGGCCTCGCTTTCTTT. It is translated as CASSLLGLAFF.